A selection of T cell receptor beta chains follows, all from one sample in a study of shared clonotypes between healthy human individuals. Clones were read by immunoSEQ multiplex PCR, and TCRdb kept only the in-frame ones, dropping some. The profile shows roughly 2.2 million clones, 90% to 95% of them singletons. Sequenced material: naive CD4+ T cells from PBMCs. The receptors shown here come from a man in his late teens or twenties in good health. Some clones in this sample may be carry-over from other donors' samples. Both conserved end residues are part of each CDR3. A D gene is named only where the DNA matches it firmly. Expanded clones get a size class; other rows say once, few or many, or leave the size out.

abundance	v_gene	j_gene	d_gene	CDR3aa	CDR3nt
-	TRBV14	TRBJ2-2	-	CASSRGHRVKSGELFF	TGTGCCAGCAGCCGGGGGCACAGGGTGAAATCCGGGGAGCTGTTTTTT
-	TRBV5-1	TRBJ2-7	-	CASSLIGAGGYEQYF	TGCGCCAGCAGCCTGATCGGGGCAGGGGGGTACGAGCAGTACTTC
-	TRBV30	TRBJ2-2	-	CAWSQGGTGELFF	TGTGCCTGGAGTCAAGGGGGAACCGGGGAGCTGTTTTTT
-	TRBV7-3	TRBJ2-6	-	CASKRGGSGANVLTF	TGTGCCAGCAAAAGGGGTGGCTCTGGGGCCAACGTCCTGACTTTC
-	TRBV5-1	TRBJ2-2	TRBD2	CASSQLAGVDGGELFF	TGCGCCAGCAGCCAACTAGCGGGGGTGGACGGCGGGGAGCTGTTTTTT
-	TRBV7-9	TRBJ2-5	-	CASSLDAGKETQYF	TGTGCCAGCAGCTTAGACGCTGGAAAAGAGACCCAGTACTTC
-	TRBV5-1	TRBJ2-2	-	CASSLEGHRSGELFF	TGCGCCAGCAGCTTAGAGGGGCATCGGTCCGGGGAGCTGTTTTTT
-	TRBV28	TRBJ1-2	TRBD1	CASSLAAGGNYGYTF	TGTGCCAGCAGTTTGGCTGCAGGGGGGAACTATGGCTACACCTTC
-	TRBV7-6	TRBJ2-2	-	CASSSNRDSPAGELFF	TGTGCCAGCAGCTCCAACCGGGACTCCCCAGCCGGGGAGCTGTTTTTT
-	TRBV7-2	TRBJ2-7	-	CASSFRRTAYEQYF	TGTGCCAGCAGCTTTCGGAGGACCGCCTACGAGCAGTACTTC
-	TRBV28	TRBJ1-5	-	CASSLVNQPQHF	TGTGCCAGCAGTTTAGTAAACCAGCCCCAGCATTTT
-	TRBV4-1	TRBJ1-4	-	CASSQDRPRSEKLFF	TGCGCCAGCAGCCAAGACCGACCTCGTAGTGAAAAACTGTTTTTT
-	TRBV28	TRBJ2-5	-	CASSPWGNSQEETQYF	TGTGCCAGCAGCCCCTGGGGGAATAGTCAGGAAGAGACCCAGTACTTC
-	TRBV9	TRBJ2-7	-	CASSVGPGASYEQYF	TGTGCCAGCAGCGTAGGTCCGGGTGCCTCCTACGAGCAGTACTTC
-	TRBV6-1	TRBJ2-6	-	CASSVTGWGANVLTF	TGTGCCAGCAGTGTTACAGGGTGGGGGGCCAACGTCCTGACTTTC
-	TRBV11-2	TRBJ2-1	-	CASSPLLSGEALQQFF	TGTGCCAGCAGCCCCCTTCTTTCGGGGGAGGCCTTACAGCAGTTCTTC
-	TRBV7-8	TRBJ2-7	TRBD2	CASSSRTSGSGSYEQYF	TGTGCCAGCAGCTCCCGGACTAGCGGGAGCGGCTCCTACGAGCAGTACTTC
few	TRBV28	TRBJ1-1	TRBD1	CASSLGTGYTEAFF	TGTGCCAGCAGTTTAGGGACAGGGTACACTGAAGCTTTCTTT
once	TRBV28	TRBJ2-4	-	CASSSPALAHIQYF	TGTGCCAGCAGTTCCCCGGCCCTGGCGCACATTCAGTACTTC
-	TRBV6-1	TRBJ1-4	-	CASSAPGTTNEKLFF	TGTGCCAGCAGTGCCCCAGGGACGACTAATGAAAAACTGTTTTTT
-	TRBV11-2	TRBJ2-1	-	CASSWELSSYNEQFF	TGTGCCAGCAGCTGGGAGCTCAGCTCCTACAATGAGCAGTTCTTC
-	TRBV7-9	TRBJ2-7	-	CASSLRSEQYF	TGTGCCAGCAGCTTACGGAGCGAGCAGTACTTC
-	TRBV10-2	TRBJ1-5	-	CASSEFGNGNQPQHF	TGCGCCAGCAGTGAGTTCGGCAACGGCAATCAGCCCCAGCATTTT
-	TRBV11-1	TRBJ2-7	TRBD2	CASRRTSGSSYEQYF	TGTGCCAGCAGAAGGACTAGCGGTAGCTCCTACGAGCAGTACTTC
few	TRBV25-1	TRBJ1-2	-	CASSDSPGRAFDGYTF	TGTGCCAGCAGTGATTCCCCCGGCAGGGCTTTCGATGGCTACACCTTC
-	TRBV19	TRBJ1-2	-	CASGGDYGYTF	TGTGCCAGTGGGGGGGACTATGGCTACACCTTC
-	TRBV7-9	TRBJ1-2	-	CASSPASSYGYTF	TGTGCCAGCAGCCCAGCGTCCTCCTATGGCTACACCTTC
-	TRBV7-9	TRBJ2-7	TRBD2	CASSLSGSPHEQYF	TGTGCCAGCAGCCTAAGCGGGAGTCCCCACGAGCAGTACTTC